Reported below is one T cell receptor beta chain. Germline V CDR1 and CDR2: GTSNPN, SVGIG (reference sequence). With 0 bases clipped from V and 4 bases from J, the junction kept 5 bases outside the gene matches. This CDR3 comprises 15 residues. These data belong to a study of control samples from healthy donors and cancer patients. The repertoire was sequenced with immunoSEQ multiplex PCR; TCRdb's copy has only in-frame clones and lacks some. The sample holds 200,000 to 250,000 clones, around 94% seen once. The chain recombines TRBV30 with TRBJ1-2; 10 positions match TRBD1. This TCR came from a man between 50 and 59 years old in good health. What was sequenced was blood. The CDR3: CAWSVPGTGAYGYTF. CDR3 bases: TGTGCCTGGAGTGTCCCCGGGACAGGGGCCTATGGCTACACCTTC.